Below, one TCR beta chain is given with its context. This sample was included in a study of blood T cell repertoires in COVID-19. About the research overall: T cells, B-cell-depleted T cells, or PBMCs provided the cDNA or gDNA that served as material.

Repertoires were generated with immunoSEQ multiplex PCR, while TCRdb's copy carries only in-frame clones and drops some. The sample carries under 150,000 clones, 80% to 85% recorded once. The CDR3 is 11 amino acids. The V end lost 8 bases, the J end lost 6 bases, and 10 bases lay between the germline ends. Germline lookup yields CDR1 MGHDK and CDR2 SYGVNS. This chain links TRBV25-1 with TRBJ1-1; D call uncertain. The origin of this receptor is a woman aged 55-75 years with active or convalescent COVID-19. Sequencing input: peripheral blood. The CDR3 region is CASGHIAEAFF. The DNA for the CDR3 is TGTGCCAGCGGTCACATCGCTGAAGCTTTCTTT.